This TCR beta chain was sequenced in a study of shared clonotypes between healthy human individuals. About the study: Donors had three CD4 naive, three CD4 memory, two CD8 naive and one CD8 memory plate apiece.

Profiled with immunoSEQ multiplex PCR; TCRdb holds only in-frame clones, not every one. Of some 1 million clones listed, 75% are singletons. The ends were cut back, 5 bases at V and 4 bases at J, with 6 bases in the middle. The CDR3 consists of 11 residues. Germline CDR1 reads MDHEN; CDR2 reads SYDVKM. A remark on this clone: Its target is not known. The identical CDR3 is also encoded by other nucleotide sequences in the sample.

Study findings and constraints: The sharing of about 5% of naive CD4 clonotypes was seen across a handful of donors.

The sequence came from a young man in good health. V and J are TRBV28 and TRBJ2-7; D is unclear. The specimen was memory CD4+ T cells sorted from blood. Subset: CD45RA-negative fraction. The CDR3 loop is CASSLNYEQYF. DNA of the CDR3: TGTGCCAGCAGTCTCAATTACGAGCAGTACTTC.